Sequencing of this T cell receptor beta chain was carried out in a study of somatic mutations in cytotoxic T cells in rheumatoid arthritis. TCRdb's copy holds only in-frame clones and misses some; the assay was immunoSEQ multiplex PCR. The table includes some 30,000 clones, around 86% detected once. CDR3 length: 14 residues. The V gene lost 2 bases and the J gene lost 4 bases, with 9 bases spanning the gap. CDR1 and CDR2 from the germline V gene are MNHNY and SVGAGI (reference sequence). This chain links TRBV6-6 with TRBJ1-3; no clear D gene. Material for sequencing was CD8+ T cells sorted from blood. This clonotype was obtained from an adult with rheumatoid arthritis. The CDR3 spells CASSYLSPGNTIYF. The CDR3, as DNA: TGTGCCAGCAGTTACCTATCACCCGGAAACACCATATATTTT.